This T cell receptor beta chain was documented in a study of cytomegalovirus exposure and HLA in healthy donors. Overall study results and limits: In vitro testing confirmed a few CMV-associated chains as specific for CMV antigens. Researchers reported in a later analysis that common viral pathogens appeared linked to several top clusters.

A note on this clone: What it recognizes is unknown.

Losses at the gene ends were 5 bases for V and 4 bases for J; bases not matched to a gene: 10. CDR1 is SQVTM, CDR2 ANQGSEA, per germline. This CDR3 has 14 residues. PCR was performed using 60 Vbeta and 13 Jbeta primers. Libraries were prepared by immunoSEQ multiplex PCR; TCRdb keeps only in-frame clonotypes and omits some of them. In the table there are roughly 150,000 clones, over 75% of which are singletons. The rearrangement uses TRBV29-1 and TRBJ1-1; 7 bases map to TRBD1. The sequencing sample was made of PBMCs. This clonotype was sampled from a male donor in good health and CMV-seronegative. The DNA of the CDR3 is TGCAGCGTTTGGGCAGGGGGGATAGTCACTGAAGCTTTCTTT. It translates to CSVWAGGIVTEAFF.